This T cell receptor (beta chain) was recorded in a study of neoadjuvant nivolumab and ipilimumab in lung cancer. Study conclusions and caveats: Resected tumors had greater TCR richness and clonality than uninvolved lung. Higher pretherapy blood TCR richness went with higher resected-tumor richness. From pretherapy to surgery, tumor richness and clonality rose with dual therapy.

Trimming pared 3 bases from V and 0 bases from J, leaving 12 bases between. Germline V CDR1 and CDR2: SGDLS, YYNGEE. This CDR3 contains 15 residues. Only in-frame clones appear in the TCRdb table, and some are missing; sequencing was by immunoSEQ multiplex PCR. The profile shows 26,000 or so clones, 65% to 85% of them singletons. Note on this clone: Its specificity is unknown.

The sequence was obtained from an adult with non-small cell lung cancer. The input for sequencing was peripheral blood, taken before neoadjuvant nivolumab, alone or with ipilimumab. The rearrangement links TRBV9 to TRBJ1-2; D may be TRBD1 (6 bases). The CDR3 spells CASSEGDGANYGYTF. DNA for the CDR3: TGTGCCAGCAGCGAGGGGGACGGGGCTAACTATGGCTACACCTTC.